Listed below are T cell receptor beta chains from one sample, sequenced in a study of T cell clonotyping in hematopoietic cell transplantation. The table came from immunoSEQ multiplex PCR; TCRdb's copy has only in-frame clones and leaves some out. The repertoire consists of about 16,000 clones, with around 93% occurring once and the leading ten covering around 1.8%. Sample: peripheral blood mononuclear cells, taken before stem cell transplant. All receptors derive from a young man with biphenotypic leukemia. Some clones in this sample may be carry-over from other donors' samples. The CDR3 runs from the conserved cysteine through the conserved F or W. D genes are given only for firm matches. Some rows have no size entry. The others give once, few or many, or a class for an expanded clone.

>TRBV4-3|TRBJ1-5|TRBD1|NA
CASSRYLIQGAGNQPQHF
TGCGCCAGCAGCCGGTACCTGATCCAGGGGGCGGGCAATCAGCCCCAGCATTTT
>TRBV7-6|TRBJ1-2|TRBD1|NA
CASSRTRRDREGMGGYTF
TGTGCCAGCAGCCGGACCCGCCGGGACAGGGAGGGAATGGGTGGCTACACCTTC
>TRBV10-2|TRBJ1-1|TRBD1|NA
CAIAGGGTEAFF
TGCGCCATCGCAGGGGGCGGCACTGAAGCTTTCTTT
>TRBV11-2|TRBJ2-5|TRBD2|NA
CASSWAGGQETQYF
TGTGCCAGCAGCTGGGCGGGGGGACAAGAGACCCAGTACTTC
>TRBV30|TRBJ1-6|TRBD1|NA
CAWREQGESPLHF
TGTGCCTGGAGGGAACAGGGGGAATCACCCCTCCACTTT
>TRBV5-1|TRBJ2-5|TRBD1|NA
CASSSLQGAQETQYF
TGCGCCAGCAGTTCATTACAGGGGGCCCAAGAGACCCAGTACTTC
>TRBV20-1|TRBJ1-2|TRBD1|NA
CSAPTGYGYTF
TGCAGTGCCCCGACAGGGTATGGCTACACCTTC
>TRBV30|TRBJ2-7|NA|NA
CAWSVLYEQYF
TGTGCCTGGAGTGTACTCTACGAGCAGTACTTC
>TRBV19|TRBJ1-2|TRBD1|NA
CASTWARDRGPGGYTF
TGTGCCAGCACCTGGGCTCGGGACAGGGGCCCGGGTGGCTACACCTTC
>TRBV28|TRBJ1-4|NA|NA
CASSLAQGREKLFF
TGTGCCAGCAGTTTAGCACAGGGTCGTGAAAAACTGTTTTTT
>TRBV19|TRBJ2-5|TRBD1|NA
CASSTGGTETQYF
TGTGCCAGTAGCACAGGGGGGACAGAGACCCAGTACTTC
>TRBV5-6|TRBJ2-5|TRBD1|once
CASSLQLGDREGKTQYF
TGTGCCAGCAGCTTGCAGTTAGGGGACAGGGAGGGAAAGACCCAGTACTTC
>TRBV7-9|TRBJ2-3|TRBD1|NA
CASSLGDRLSTDTQYF
TGTGCCAGCAGCCTCGGGGACAGACTTAGCACAGATACGCAGTATTTT
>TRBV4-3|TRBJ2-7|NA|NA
CASSQDLGVRYEQYF
TGCGCCAGCAGCCAAGATCTGGGGGTTCGGTACGAGCAGTACTTC
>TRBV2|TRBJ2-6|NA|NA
CASSEEGTGANVLTF
TGTGCCAGCAGTGAAGAAGGGACTGGGGCCAACGTCCTGACTTTC
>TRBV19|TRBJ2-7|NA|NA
CASSIDSGGATYEQYF
TGTGCCAGTAGTATAGATAGCGGCGGGGCAACCTACGAGCAGTACTTC
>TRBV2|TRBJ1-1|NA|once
CASRKQRNTEAFF
TGTGCCAGCAGAAAACAGAGGAACACTGAAGCTTTCTTT
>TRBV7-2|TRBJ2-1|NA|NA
CASSPNLIASYNEQFF
TGTGCCAGCAGCCCTAACCTTATTGCCTCCTACAATGAGCAGTTCTTC
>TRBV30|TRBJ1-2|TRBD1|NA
CAWSVTGAPRGGYTF
TGTGCCTGGAGTGTAACAGGGGCCCCGCGGGGCGGCTACACCTTC
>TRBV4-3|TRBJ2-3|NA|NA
CASSQERGDRTDTQYF
TGCGCCAGCAGCCAAGAGCGGGGAGATAGAACAGATACGCAGTATTTT
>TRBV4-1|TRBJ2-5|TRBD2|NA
CASSPRWGGETQYF
TGCGCCAGCAGCCCCCGTTGGGGAGGGGAGACCCAGTACTTC
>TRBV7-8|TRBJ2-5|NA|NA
CASSLAAQETQYF
TGTGCCAGCAGCTTAGCAGCTCAAGAGACCCAGTACTTC
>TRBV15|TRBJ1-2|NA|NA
CATSRDTRSYGYTF
TGTGCCACCAGCAGAGATACTAGAAGCTATGGCTACACCTTC
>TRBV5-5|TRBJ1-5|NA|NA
CASSLEGSNQPQHF
TGTGCCAGCAGCTTGGAAGGGAGCAATCAGCCCCAGCATTTT
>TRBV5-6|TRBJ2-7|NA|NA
CASSLVGGPGRMLTYEQYF
TGTGCCAGCAGCTTGGTGGGGGGTCCGGGACGGATGCTTACCTACGAGCAGTACTTC
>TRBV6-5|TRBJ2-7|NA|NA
CASSYPNREQYF
TGTGCCAGCAGTTACCCGAACAGGGAGCAGTACTTC
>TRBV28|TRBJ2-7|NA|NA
CASNGGPYYEQYF
TGTGCCAGCAACGGGGGACCATACTACGAGCAGTACTTC
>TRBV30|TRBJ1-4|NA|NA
CAWSQAGKPNEKLFF
TGTGCCTGGAGTCAAGCAGGGAAACCTAATGAAAAACTGTTTTTT
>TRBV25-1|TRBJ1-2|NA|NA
CASNAGNYGYTF
TGTGCCAGCAATGCAGGGAACTATGGCTACACCTTC
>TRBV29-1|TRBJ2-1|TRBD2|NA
CSVYLAGVSNEQFF
TGCAGCGTTTATCTAGCGGGGGTGAGCAATGAGCAGTTCTTC
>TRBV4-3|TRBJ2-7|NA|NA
CASSQYTGAGYEQYF
TGCGCCAGCAGCCAGTACACGGGGGCCGGCTACGAGCAGTACTTC
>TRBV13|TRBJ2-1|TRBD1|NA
CASSQRTGGEQFF
TGTGCCAGCAGCCAGCGTACAGGGGGTGAGCAGTTCTTC
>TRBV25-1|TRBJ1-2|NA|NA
CASSVVNYGYTF
TGTGCCAGCAGTGTAGTTAACTATGGCTACACCTTC
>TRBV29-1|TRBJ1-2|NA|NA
CSVATGPFGYTF
TGCAGCGTTGCAACAGGGCCCTTTGGCTACACCTTC
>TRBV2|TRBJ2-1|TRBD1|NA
CASSESGTVNEQFF
TGTGCCAGCAGTGAATCCGGGACAGTAAATGAGCAGTTCTTC
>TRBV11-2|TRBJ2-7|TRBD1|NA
CASSFNPDRGNEQYF
TGTGCCAGCAGCTTCAACCCCGACAGGGGGAACGAGCAGTACTTC
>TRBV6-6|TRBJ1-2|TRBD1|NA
CASSLPRGQDYGYTF
TGTGCCAGCAGCCTCCCCAGGGGGCAGGACTATGGCTACACCTTC
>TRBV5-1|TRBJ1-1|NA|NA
CASSPRDNTEAFF
TGCGCCAGCAGCCCCCGGGACAACACTGAAGCTTTCTTT
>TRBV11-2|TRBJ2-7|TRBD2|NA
CASSLGRTSGGWSSYEQYF
TGTGCCAGCAGCTTAGGGAGGACTAGCGGGGGGTGGAGCTCCTACGAGCAGTACTTC
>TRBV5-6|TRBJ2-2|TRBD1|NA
CARPRGQGVYTGELFF
TGTGCCAGACCAAGGGGGCAGGGGGTCTACACCGGGGAGCTGTTTTTT
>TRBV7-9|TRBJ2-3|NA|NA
CASVYTDTQYF
TGTGCCAGCGTGTACACAGATACGCAGTATTTT